This T cell receptor (beta chain) was documented in a study of cytomegalovirus exposure and HLA in healthy donors. Study context: The roughly 700 first-cohort repertoires and the roughly 130 validation repertoires shared the same platform, a later analysis reported. General study findings and limits: In vitro checks showed that a few CMV-associated chains really do target CMV antigens. First-cohort TCR clusters tended to co-occur in the roughly 130 validation repertoires, a later analysis found.

Germline V lookup: CDR1 SGHDN, CDR2 FVKESK. The CDR3 is 15 amino acids. Between the trimmed V and J ends, which lost 4 bases and 7 bases, there was a span of 16 bases. Remarks on this clone: Its antigen is unidentified.

Sequencing used immunoSEQ multiplex PCR; TCRdb keeps in-frame clones, though not all of them. The table lists 110,000 or so clones, around 85% of them singletons. The specimen was PBMCs. This sequence joins TRBV14 and TRBJ2-2; a weak D match, TRBD2 (5 bases). The TCR was taken from a young man in good health and CMV-seropositive. The CDR3 sequence is CASSLLRAGNGELFF. CDR3 bases: TGTGCCAGCAGCCTCCTAAGGGCCGGGAACGGGGAGCTGTTTTTT.